The 30 T cell receptor beta chains below were found in one sample sequenced in a study of blood T cells in healthy people across ages. The authors ran a second PCR of roughly 6 to 12 cycles using a sample-barcoded 5' primer and a J-beta primer mix. TCRdb independently ran MiXCR on the 5' RACE reads; one entry per CDR3 protein. This table has some 1.1 million distinct CDR3 sequences, approximately 38% appearing once. The sample consisted of blood. All receptors derive from a young man in good health.

The chain uses TRBV7-2 and TRBJ1-4; no definite D call. The CDR3 is made up of 14 amino acids. The germline V gene encodes CDR1 SGHTA and CDR2 FQGNSA. V was pared by 0 bases and J by 6 bases, with 8 bases between. CDR3 in DNA: TGTGCCAGCAGCTTAGCCCGCACCGATGAAAAACTGTTTTTT. As protein: CASSLARTDEKLFF.

This clonotype was found once. Mismatch with germline at one junction end may stem from a read error. The chain has TRBV20-1 and TRBJ2-3; 8 bases line up with TRBD1. Germline CDR1 DFQATT, CDR2 SNEGSKA (reference sequence). The CDR3 length is 15 residues. The DNA of the CDR3 is TGCAGTGCTGGAGATCTGACAGGGGCCCCAGATACGCAGTATTTT. Its protein product is CSAGDLTGAPDTQYF.

As to this clonotype: This sequence may be a read error, since a much larger clone differs from it by one base. The chain couples TRBV16 to TRBJ2-5, with TRBD1 matching over 7 bases. With V trimmed by 7 bases and J by 11 bases, 19 bases remained unmatched. Germline CDR1 and CDR2: KGHSY and FQNENV. The CDR3 totals 15 residues. CDR3 nucleotide sequence: TGTGCCAGCAACAATCCGGGACAGCACCCCAATGAGCAGTACTTC. Translating it yields CASNNPGQHPNEQYF. The full variable domain, completed using reference TRBV16 and TRBJ2-5, is GEEVAQTPKHLVRGEGQKAKLYCAPIKGHSYVFWYQQVLKNEFKFLISFQNENVFDETGMPKERFSAKCLPNSPCSLEIQATKLEDSAVYFCASNNPGQHPNEQYFGPGTRLLVL.

In this sample, this clonotype turned up a few times. DNA for the CDR3: TGTGCCAGCAGCCAAGCGACAGGGGGCTCGGGAAACACCATATATTTT. Its protein product is CASSQATGGSGNTIYF. V usage is TRBV3-1 and J usage is TRBJ1-3; TRBD1 aligns across 10 bases. Germline V CDR1 and CDR2: LGHDT, YNNKEL (reference sequence). The CDR3 length is 16 residues. Trimming cost V 1 base and J 4 bases; bases outside gene matches: 4. Complete variable domain (other parts from reference TRBV3-1 and TRBJ1-3): DTAVSQTPKYLVTQMGNDKSIKCEQNLGHDTMYWYKQDSKKFLKIMFSYNNKELIINETVPNRFSPKSPDKAHLNLHINSLELGDSAVYFCASSQATGGSGNTIYFGEGSWLTVV.

The chain is built from TRBV20-1 and TRBJ2-5; 7 bases align to TRBD2. V shed 7 bases, J shed 1 base, and the junction held 6 bases outside the gene matches. CDR1 is DFQATT, CDR2 SNEGSKA, per germline (reference sequence). CDR3 size: 13 residues. The CDR3 spells CSGGGVLQETQYF. CDR3 coding DNA: TGCAGTGGGGGGGGAGTGCTCCAAGAGACCCAGTACTTC.

This clonotype was counted a few times. The chain couples TRBV9 to TRBJ2-2; D not resolved. The length of the CDR3 is 14 residues. CDR1 and CDR2 (germline): SGDLS, YYNGEE. V shed 0 bases and J shed 3 bases, with 6 bases lying between them. CDR3 residues: CASSVVTDTGELFF. CDR3 nucleotides: TGTGCCAGCAGCGTAGTAACCGACACCGGGGAGCTGTTTTTT.

This clonotype has just a few counts. The genes are TRBV3-1 and TRBJ2-7; TRBD1 might be the D (5 bases). Trimming removed 1 base at V and 3 bases at J, with 10 bases between. Germline V CDR1 and CDR2: LGHDT, YNNKEL (reference sequence). The CDR3 extends over 14 amino acids. The CDR3 DNA follows: TGTGCCAGCAGCCAAGGGACATCCAGCTACGAGCAGTACTTC. Protein sequence: CASSQGTSSYEQYF.

The gene calls are TRBV20-1 and TRBJ2-1, with TRBD2 matching 9 bases. CDR3 length: 14 residues. CDR1 and CDR2 (germline): DFQATT, SNEGSKA (reference sequence). After removal of 6 bases from V and 4 bases from J, the junction contained 7 bases not matched to a gene. The CDR3 here is CSAPERGEYNEQFF. CDR3 DNA: TGCAGTGCCCCCGAGCGGGGGGAGTACAATGAGCAGTTCTTC.

This clonotype was seen a few times. The gene calls are TRBV9 and TRBJ2-3, with TRBD2 identical over 8 bases. CDR1 is SGDLS and CDR2 is YYNGEE in the germline V gene. The CDR3 is made up of 15 amino acids. V was clipped by 0 bases and J by 4 bases; unmatched bases: 4. CDR3 region: CASSVEGLGPDTQYF. The CDR3 DNA is TGTGCCAGCAGCGTAGAGGGACTAGGCCCAGATACGCAGTATTTT.

In its sample, this clonotype was seen a few times. V usage is TRBV7-8 and J usage is TRBJ2-3; TRBD2 matches at 12 bases. Unmatched junction bases numbered 20, after V lost 7 bases and J lost 6 bases. From germline, CDR1 is SGHVS and CDR2 FQNEAQ. The CDR3 extends over 19 amino acids. The CDR3, as DNA: TGTGCCAGCACCCTCCCTTACGGGACTAGCGGGTCCGCAGAGGATACGCAGTATTTT. Translating it yields CASTLPYGTSGSAEDTQYF. Looking up the rest from reference TRBV7-8 and TRBJ2-3 gives the full variable domain: GAGVSQSPRYKVAKRGQDVALRCDPISGHVSLFWYQQALGQGPEFLTYFQNEAQLDKSGLPSDRFFAERPEGSVSTLKIQRTQQEDSAVYLCASTLPYGTSGSAEDTQYFGPGTRLTVL.

The chain uses TRBV10-3 and TRBJ1-1, with D possibly TRBD1 on 5 matching bases. The CDR3 covers 11 residues. Germline V gene lookup returns CDR1 ENHRY and CDR2 SYGVKD. Trimming pared 3 bases from V and 7 bases from J, leaving 6 bases between. CDR3 nucleotide sequence: TGTGCCATCAGTGAAGACAGTGAAGCTTTCTTT. It specifies CAISEDSEAFF.

The count of this clonotype is one. The V call is TRBV20-1, the J call TRBJ2-5; no definite D call. Germline V gene lookup returns CDR1 DFQATT and CDR2 SNEGSKA (reference sequence). V shed 3 bases and J shed 11 bases, with 19 bases lying between them. This CDR3 region has 13 residues. In DNA form, the CDR3 reads TGCAGTGCTAGTCTGGGTACCCGCAATGAGCAGTACTTC. It encodes CSASLGTRNEQYF.

This clonotype was picked up a small number of times. J is TRBJ2-7 and V is TRBV7-8; no definite D call. Trimming pared 1 base from V and 0 bases from J, leaving 10 bases between. Germline loops: CDR1 SGHVS, CDR2 FQNEAQ. The CDR3 is 15 residues long. As DNA, the CDR3 is TGTGCCAGCAGCTTAGGAGGTGAGAGCTCCTACGAGCAGTACTTC. Translated, it gives CASSLGGESSYEQYF.

Remarks on this clonotype: A single base separates this from a much larger clone, so it may be a read error. V is TRBV4-3 and J is TRBJ2-1; TRBD2 matches 13 bases. The V gene's germline CDR1 is LGHNA and CDR2 YSLEER. Germline trimming cut 4 bases from V and 5 bases from J; bases unmatched to any gene: 5. The CDR3 has 16 residues. The CDR3 spells CASSRTLAGGDNEQFF. CDR3 DNA: TGCGCCAGCAGCCGAACACTAGCGGGGGGGGACAATGAGCAGTTCTTC.

This clonotype occurred a few times. The chain recombines TRBV2 with TRBJ1-2; possible D gene TRBD1, 6 bases. Germline CDR1 SNHLY, CDR2 FYNNEI. The CDR3 length is 15 residues. The V and J ends lost 5 bases and 6 bases respectively, with 19 bases between them. As DNA, the CDR3 is TGTGCCAGCAGTAGGTGGAACAGGGAAACGGATGGCTACACCTTC. This gives the protein CASSRWNRETDGYTF.

This chain uses TRBV20-1 with TRBJ1-1; weak D call: TRBD1 (5 bases). Trimming took 3 bases from V and 4 from J, leaving 15 bases between them. The CDR3 has 14 residues. Per germline, CDR1 DFQATT and CDR2 SNEGSKA (reference sequence). For the CDR3, the DNA is TGCAGTGCTAGCTGGGGGTCCAACCCCACTGAAGCTTTCTTT. Protein product: CSASWGSNPTEAFF.

The V gene is TRBV18, the J gene TRBJ1-2; the D is unclear. The V gene lost 1 base and the J gene lost 1 base, with 7 bases spanning the gap. Germline V lookup: CDR1 KGHSH, CDR2 LQKENI. The CDR3 spans 14 residues. Here the CDR3 reads CASSPRGNNYGYTF. The CDR3 DNA reads TGTGCCAGCTCACCACGGGGTAATAACTATGGCTACACCTTC. The full variable domain, in which reference TRBV18 and TRBJ1-2 provide the parts outside the CDR3, is NAGVMQNPRHLVRRRGQEARLRCSPMKGHSHVYWYRQLPEEGLKFMVYLQKENIIDESGMPKERFSAEFPKEGPSILRIQQVVRGDSAAYFCASSPRGNNYGYTFGSGTRLTVV.

This clonotype is a singleton in its sample. The rearrangement uses TRBV4-2 and TRBJ2-1; TRBD2 might be the D (5 bases). The V end was cut by 5 bases, the J end by 0 bases, with 14 bases between. Per the germline V gene, CDR1 is LGHNA and CDR2 is YNFKEQ. The CDR3 has 16 amino acids. CDR3 sequence (DNA): TGTGCCAGCAGCGGATCCGGGATTAGCTCCTACAATGAGCAGTTCTTC. Its translation: CASSGSGISSYNEQFF.

The J gene is TRBJ2-7, the V gene TRBV27; D ambiguous. CDR1 and CDR2 from the germline V gene are MNHEY and SMNVEV (reference sequence). Trimming stripped 3 bases from V and 2 bases from J, with 14 bases between. This CDR3 region has 15 residues. CDR3 residues: CASSLFRRLPYEQYF. Here the CDR3 DNA reads TGTGCCAGCAGTTTGTTCCGGAGACTTCCCTACGAGCAGTACTTC.

The rearrangement joins TRBV20-1 to TRBJ1-2; D remains unclear. CDR1 and CDR2 (germline): DFQATT, SNEGSKA (reference sequence). This CDR3 contains 15 residues. Trimming removed 0 bases from V and 1 base from J, with 12 bases in between. The CDR3 DNA reads TGCAGTGCTAGAGAGGCGGCAGGCCTTAACTATGGCTACACCTTC. Its translation: CSAREAAGLNYGYTF.

The V gene is TRBV5-4, the J gene TRBJ1-4; D gene uncertain. V lost 4 bases, J lost 5 bases, and 12 bases lay in between. The germline V gene encodes CDR1 SGHNT and CDR2 YYREEE (reference sequence). CDR3 length: 14 amino acids. The CDR3 sequence: CASSADGRNEKLFF. The CDR3 DNA follows: TGTGCCAGCAGCGCGGACGGCAGAAATGAAAAACTGTTTTTT.

V and J are TRBV7-2 and TRBJ2-7, with a weak D call TRBD1 (5 bases). The CDR3 loop spans 12 amino acids. The V gene lost 5 bases and the J gene lost 1 base, with 6 bases spanning the gap. Germline CDR1 and CDR2: SGHTA and FQGNSA. CDR3 in DNA: TGTGCCAGCAGCGACAGTTCCTACGAGCAGTACTTC. This encodes CASSDSSYEQYF. Full variable domain (remainder filled in from reference TRBV7-2 and TRBJ2-7): GAGVSQSPSNKVTEKGKDVELRCDPISGHTALYWYRQSLGQGLEFLIYFQGNSAPDKSGLPSDRFSAERTGGSVSTLTIQRTQQEDSAVYLCASSDSSYEQYFGPGTRLTVT.

The J gene is TRBJ1-1, the V gene TRBV6-6; no clear D gene. This CDR3 contains 15 residues. Germline CDR1 and CDR2: MNHNY and SVGAGI (reference sequence). V lost 2 bases, J lost 11 bases, and 21 bases lay in between. The CDR3 region is CASSYDEASRFGAFF. The DNA of the CDR3 is TGTGCCAGCAGTTACGACGAGGCGTCGCGGTTTGGCGCTTTCTTT.

The rearrangement uses TRBV6-6 and TRBJ1-2, with D possibly being TRBD1 (6 bases). This CDR3 contains 15 residues. Germline assignment: CDR1 MNHNY and CDR2 SVGAGI (reference sequence). Deletions cut 7 bases from V and 2 bases from J, with 17 bases between. Here the CDR3 DNA reads TGTGCCAGCACTCCCCGGCGAGGGGGGAACTATGGCTACACCTTC. Encoded protein: CASTPRRGGNYGYTF.

This chain connects TRBV6-2 or TRBV6-3 to TRBJ1-2, with D unclear. The CDR3 loop spans 14 amino acids. Trimming removed 7 bases from V and 5 bases from J, with 17 bases in between. Germline V gene lookup returns CDR1 MNHEY and CDR2 SVGEGT. CDR3 residues: CASIQRTAVYGYTF. The CDR3 DNA sequence: TGTGCCAGCATCCAACGGACGGCTGTGTATGGCTACACCTTC.

This sequence joins TRBV6-6 and TRBJ1-1; D is unresolved. V gave up 6 bases and J gave up 1 base, with 15 bases separating them. CDR3 length: 15 amino acids. The germline V gene encodes CDR1 MNHNY and CDR2 SVGAGI (reference sequence). In nucleotides, the CDR3 is TGTGCCAGCAGCCCGGCTTCTGTGGGGAACACTGAAGCTTTCTTT. The encoded protein is CASSPASVGNTEAFF.

The rearrangement joins TRBV6-1 to TRBJ2-6; D is uncertain. The germline V gene has CDR1 MNHNS and CDR2 SASEGT. This CDR3 is built from 15 residues. V was pared by 7 bases and J by 0 bases, with 10 bases between. In DNA form, the CDR3 reads TGTGCCAGCAACACCGAAGCCTCTGGGGCCAACGTCCTGACTTTC. It specifies CASNTEASGANVLTF.

This clonotype was seen only a few times. The chain is built from TRBV4-1 and TRBJ2-3, with D perhaps assigned TRBD1 or TRBD2 (5 bases each). Trimming shortened V by 1 base and J by 6 bases, and 14 bases separated the two germline ends. Germline V gene data show CDR1 as MGHRA and CDR2 as YSYEKL. This CDR3 is built from 15 residues. CDR3 in amino acids: CASSQVGQGEDTQYF. CDR3 in DNA: TGCGCCAGCAGCCAAGTTGGCCAAGGGGAGGATACGCAGTATTTT.

This clonotype was detected only a few times. The V gene is TRBV7-8, the J gene TRBJ1-5; D is perhaps TRBD1 (6 bases). Germline V gene data show CDR1 as SGHVS and CDR2 as FQNEAQ. The CDR3 runs 16 residues. V was pared by 5 bases and J by 5 bases, with 19 bases between. The CDR3 DNA reads as TGTGCCAGCAGCCCAACCACAGGGTTTGGGGATCAGCCCCAGCATTTT. Translated, it gives CASSPTTGFGDQPQHF.

The chain employs TRBV13 and TRBJ2-2; D is tentatively TRBD1 or TRBD2 (5 bases each). CDR1 and CDR2 from the germline V gene are PRHDT and FYEKMQ (reference sequence). The CDR3 extends over 15 amino acids. Deletions cut 9 bases from V and 2 bases from J, with 16 bases between. CDR3 protein: CARTSGTRNTGELFF. DNA of the CDR3: TGTGCCAGGACCTCCGGGACGCGCAACACCGGGGAGCTGTTTTTT. Looking up the rest from reference TRBV13 and TRBJ2-2 gives the full variable domain: AAGVIQSPRHLIKEKRETATLKCYPIPRHDTVYWYQQGPGQDPQFLISFYEKMQSDKGSIPDRFSAQQFSDYHSELNMSSLELGDSALYFCARTSGTRNTGELFFGEGSRLTVL.